This TCR beta chain was sequenced for a study of chemoradiotherapy in HPV16-positive cancers. Looking at the study overall: Candidate HPV-specific T-cell clones and common TCR motifs came from functional assays in a couple of HPV16-positive patients.

Data came from immunoSEQ multiplex PCR; TCRdb stores just in-frame clones and leaves some out. The top ten clones hold 3% to 4% of a sample with 30,000 to 40,000 clones, about nine tenths of them seen once. The sample consisted of blood, taken from a patient who underwent chemoradiotherapy. This receptor was identified in a human donor with HPV-associated anogenital cancer.

CDR3 DNA sequence: TGCGCCAGCAGCCAACGTCTAGGATTAGGAGCCGGAAACACCATATATTTT. This codes for CASSQRLGLGAGNTIYF. This chain connects TRBV4-1 to TRBJ1-3; D gene unclear. V gave up 2 bases and J gave up 4 bases, with 18 bases separating them. This CDR3 has 17 amino acids. Germline V gives CDR1 MGHRA, CDR2 YSYEKL.